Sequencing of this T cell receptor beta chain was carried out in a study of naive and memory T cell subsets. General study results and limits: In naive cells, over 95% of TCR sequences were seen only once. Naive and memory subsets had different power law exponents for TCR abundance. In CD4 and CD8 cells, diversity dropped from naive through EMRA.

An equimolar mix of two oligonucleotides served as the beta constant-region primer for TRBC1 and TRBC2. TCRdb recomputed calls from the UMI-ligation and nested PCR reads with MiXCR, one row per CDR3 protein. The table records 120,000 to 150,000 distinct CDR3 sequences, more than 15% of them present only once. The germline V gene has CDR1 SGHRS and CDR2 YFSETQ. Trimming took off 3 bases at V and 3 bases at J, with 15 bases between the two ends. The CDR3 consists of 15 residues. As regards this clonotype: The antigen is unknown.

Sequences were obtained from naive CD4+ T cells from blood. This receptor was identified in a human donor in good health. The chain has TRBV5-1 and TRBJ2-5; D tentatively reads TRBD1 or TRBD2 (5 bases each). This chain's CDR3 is CASSSGPNLEETQYF. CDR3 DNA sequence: TGCGCCAGCAGCTCGGGACCTAACCTTGAAGAGACCCAGTACTTC.